This entry features one TCR beta chain sequence. Using immunoSEQ multiplex PCR, the repertoire was profiled, and TCRdb retains in-frame clones only, with some absent. The top ten clones hold roughly a tenth of a sample with fewer than 300,000 clones, 83% of them seen once. The CDR3 has 14 amino acids. V lost 0 bases to trimming and J lost 5 bases, with 8 bases between them. The V gene's germline CDR1 is MGHDK and CDR2 SYGVNS. This specimen comes from a study of blood T cell repertoires in COVID-19. The chain combines TRBV25-1 with TRBJ2-1, with D possibly TRBD2 on 6 matching bases. This receptor was taken from a woman between 50 and 59 years old who had recovered from COVID-19. Source material: peripheral blood. The CDR3 loop is CASSEYGGDNEQFF. The DNA of the CDR3 is TGTGCCAGCAGTGAATATGGCGGGGACAATGAGCAGTTCTTC.